A single sample is the source of the 21 T cell receptor beta chains below, sequenced in a study of T cell repertoires in cytomegalovirus infection. Their cognate antigens are unknown. Via MiXCR, TCRdb re-called the reads, giving one row per CDR3 protein. The sample lists about 920,000 distinct CDR3 sequences, 31% occurring once. Source: cultured CD8+ T cells from PBMCs, taken from culture after CMV antigen stimulation. The receptors were sampled from a human donor in good health (CMV status not recorded). Some clones in this sample may be carry-over from other donors' samples.

This clonotype was detected only a few times. The chain joins TRBV5-4 to TRBJ2-7; 8 positions match TRBD2. The CDR3 has 14 residues. The V gene's germline CDR1 is SGHNT and CDR2 YYREEE (reference sequence). Unmatched junction bases numbered 5, after V lost 2 bases and J lost 4 bases. This chain's CDR3 is CASSFERGWYEQYF. The CDR3 DNA sequence: TGTGCCAGCAGCTTCGAGCGGGGGTGGTACGAGCAGTACTTC.

This clonotype appeared many times. The rearrangement joins TRBV12-3 or TRBV12-4 to TRBJ2-3, with 14 bases lining up with TRBD2. The length of the CDR3 is 15 residues. V dropped 7 bases and J dropped 4; count of bases not matched to a gene: 4. The DNA for the CDR3 is TGTGCCAGCACCGAGACTAGCGGGGGGGCAGATACGCAGTATTTT. This encodes CASTETSGGADTQYF.

The chain couples TRBV6-5 to TRBJ2-3; the D gene could be TRBD1 or TRBD2 (5 bases each). The V and J ends lost 5 bases and 0 bases respectively, with 9 bases between them. The CDR3 extends over 14 amino acids. Germline V gives CDR1 MNHEY, CDR2 SVGAGI. CDR3 loop: CASSGDPSTDTQYF. The CDR3 nucleotides read TGTGCCAGCAGTGGGGACCCTAGCACAGATACGCAGTATTTT.

V usage is TRBV4-1 and J usage is TRBJ2-5; the D call may be TRBD1 or TRBD2 (6 bases each). Germline CDR1 reads MGHRA; CDR2 reads YSYEKL. V dropped 1 base and J dropped 2 bases, with 14 bases sitting between them. The CDR3 loop spans 16 amino acids. CDR3 loop: CASSQVPGAQQETQYF. As DNA, the CDR3 is TGCGCCAGCAGCCAAGTACCGGGGGCACAACAAGAGACCCAGTACTTC.

The rearrangement uses TRBV7-9 and TRBJ2-1; 12 bases are a match to TRBD1. CDR1 and CDR2 from the germline V gene are SEHNR and FQNEAQ (reference sequence). J lost 9 bases, V lost 5 bases, and 8 bases had no gene match. CDR3 length: 15 residues. CDR3 residues: CASSLPGTGGFEQFF. Here the CDR3 DNA reads TGTGCCAGCAGCCTCCCCGGGACAGGGGGCTTTGAGCAGTTCTTC.

This sequence joins TRBV27 and TRBJ2-3, with TRBD2 matching 7 bases. Germline values: CDR1 MNHEY, CDR2 SMNVEV (reference sequence). There are 15 residues in the CDR3. Unmatched junction bases numbered 12, after V lost 11 bases and J lost 1 base. The CDR3 reads CASGPRGIRTDTQYF. For the CDR3, the DNA is TGTGCCTCGGGCCCGCGGGGGATCCGCACAGATACGCAGTATTTT.

The CDR3 coding sequence is TGTGCCAGCTCACCCCTACTTAGCGGGGGCTTGGATGAGCAGTTCTTC. This codes for CASSPLLSGGLDEQFF. The V and J genes are TRBV18 and TRBJ2-1; 9 bases are a match to TRBD2. The CDR3 is made up of 16 amino acids. The germline gives CDR1 KGHSH, CDR2 LQKENI. With V trimmed by 3 bases and J by 8 bases, 11 bases remained unmatched.

The V call is TRBV29-1, the J call TRBJ1-2; unclear D gene. Trimming removed 3 bases at V and 6 bases at J, with 2 bases between. Looked up from germline, CDR1 is SQVTM and CDR2 is ANQGSEA. This CDR3 region has 9 residues. In nucleotides, the CDR3 is TGCAGCGTTGACGATGGCTACACCTTC. It codes for CSVDDGYTF.

This clonotype was recorded once. Since a much larger clone is just one base distant, this may be a read error. The chain couples TRBV7-9 to TRBJ1-5; D is ambiguous. The CDR3 is made up of 14 amino acids. Germline V lookup: CDR1 SEHNR, CDR2 FQNEAQ (reference sequence). CDR3 protein: CASSFSGGDQSQHF. The CDR3 region has the DNA TGTGCCAGCAGCTTTTCTGGTGGGGATCAGTCCCAGCATTTT.

V gene TRBV6-5 combines with J gene TRBJ2-3; 7 bases agree with TRBD1. The CDR3 loop spans 17 amino acids. Germline V gives CDR1 MNHEY, CDR2 SVGAGI. J gave up 4 bases and V 4 bases, and 14 bases lay outside the gene matches. CDR3 coding DNA: TGTGCCAGCAGTTGTTACCCCGGGACAGCCTTGGCAGATACGCAGTATTTT. This sequence encodes CASSCYPGTALADTQYF.

This clonotype was counted between two and nine times. The J gene is TRBJ2-1, the V gene TRBV5-6; D is perhaps TRBD2 (6 bases). The CDR3 has 14 residues. Germline V gene sequence: CDR1 SGHDT, CDR2 YYEEEE. Trimming removed 0 bases from V and 6 bases from J, with 10 bases in between. CDR3 sequence (DNA): TGTGCCAGCAGCTTGGATTCGGGAGTCAATGAGCAGTTCTTC. This encodes CASSLDSGVNEQFF.

The sample holds many counts of this clonotype. The chain uses TRBV19 and TRBJ1-1; 11 positions match TRBD1. Germline V CDR1 and CDR2: LNHDA, SQIVND (reference sequence). The ends lost 6 bases at V and 5 bases at J; junction bases unmatched: 5. This CDR3 region has 14 residues. CDR3 coding DNA: TGTGCCAGTAGATCCGGACAGGGGGCTACTGAAGCTTTCTTT. Amino acids: CASRSGQGATEAFF.

In its sample, this clonotype was seen a few times. This chain links TRBV7-6 with TRBJ2-4; D uncertain. V was shortened by 5 bases and J by 4 bases, with 12 bases between the two germline ends. Per germline, CDR1 SGHVS and CDR2 FNYEAQ. This CDR3 is 14 amino acids long. The DNA of the CDR3 is TGTGCCAGCAGCCAGACATCAGCGAAAAACATTCAGTACTTC. Residues: CASSQTSAKNIQYF.

The V call is TRBV2, the J call TRBJ1-2, with D possibly matching TRBD1 (5 bases). The CDR3 is made up of 14 amino acids. Trimming cost V 6 bases and J 4 bases, with 15 bases left between them. Germline CDR1 reads SNHLY; CDR2 reads FYNNEI. The CDR3 sequence is CASRGKQVIYGYTF. In DNA, the CDR3 is TGTGCCAGCAGGGGGAAACAGGTGATCTATGGCTACACCTTC. The whole variable domain, remainder taken from reference TRBV2 and TRBJ1-2, is EPEVTQTPSHQVTQMGQEVILRCVPISNHLYFYWYRQILGQKVEFLVSFYNNEISEKSEIFDDQFSVERPDGSNFTLKIRSTKLEDSAMYFCASRGKQVIYGYTFGSGTRLTVV.

This rearrangement joins TRBV7-8 to TRBJ2-7; D not resolved. CDR3 length equals 13 residues. V was trimmed by 1 base and J by 4 bases, leaving 8 bases between them. Germline lookup yields CDR1 SGHVS and CDR2 FQNEAQ. CDR3 DNA: TGTGCCAGCAGCTTAGTCCACAGTTACGAGCAGTACGTC. Protein product: CASSLVHSYEQYV.

The sample holds many counts of this clonotype. The chain joins TRBV12-3 or TRBV12-4 to TRBJ1-2, with D possibly TRBD1 on 5 matching bases. The length of the CDR3 is 13 residues. V was clipped by 6 bases and J by 2 bases, with 10 bases between them. CDR3 protein: CASSLEGNYGYTF. The CDR3 DNA sequence: TGTGCCAGCAGCTTGGAGGGGAACTATGGCTACACCTTC.

With regard to this clonotype: This CDR3 is missing its conserved last phenylalanine or tryptophan, likely due to a read error. The CDR3 loop reads CASISMDGPYNEQFS. As DNA, the CDR3 is TGTGCCAGCATTTCGATGGACGGCCCCTACAATGAGCAGTTCTCC. The gene calls are TRBV6-2 or TRBV6-3 and TRBJ2-1, with no clear D. With 7 bases removed from V and 2 bases from J, the gap between germline ends came to 15 bases. The CDR3 runs 15 residues. Germline CDR1 is MNHEY and CDR2 is SVGEGT.

Ten or more counts support this clonotype. The CDR3 loop is CASSLRTGPPNTGELFF. In DNA form, the CDR3 reads TGTGCCAGCAGTTTGCGGACAGGGCCGCCGAACACCGGGGAGCTGTTTTTT. The V gene is TRBV6-1, the J gene TRBJ2-2; the match to TRBD1 covers 8 bases. The CDR3 covers 17 residues. Germline V gives CDR1 MNHNS, CDR2 SASEGT. The trim removed 5 bases at V and 0 bases at J, leaving 8 bases unmatched.

There are a few counts of this clonotype. The J gene is TRBJ1-1, the V gene TRBV7-8; TRBD1 is a possible D gene (6 bases). This CDR3 contains 14 residues. V lost 5 bases and J lost 6, with 16 bases in between. Germline CDR1 and CDR2: SGHVS and FQNEAQ. The DNA for the CDR3 is TGTGCCAGCAGCCCCAGGGGATGGGGAGCTGAAGCTTTCTTT. Protein sequence: CASSPRGWGAEAFF.

The V call is TRBV5-5, the J call TRBJ1-2; no clear D. The CDR3 length is 15 residues. Germline V lookup: CDR1 SGHKS, CDR2 YYEKEE (reference sequence). Trimming removed 5 bases at V and 5 bases at J, with 19 bases between. The CDR3 DNA sequence: TGTGCCAGCAGTCCGGGAAGCTACAGCGGGTATGGCTACACCTTC. Its protein product is CASSPGSYSGYGYTF.

This clonotype was recorded once. The genes are TRBV2 and TRBJ1-1, with 8 positions matching TRBD1. The CDR3 has 13 amino acids. Germline V gene data show CDR1 as SNHLY and CDR2 as FYNNEI. Trimming removed 6 bases from V and 4 bases from J; junction bases left unmatched: 4. The CDR3 DNA sequence: TGTGCCAGCAGGGGGGACAGGCGCACTGAAGCTTTCTTT. Its protein is CASRGDRRTEAFF.